Ten or more counts support the clone carrying this TCR beta chain. Antigen unknown. The sample's time point: newly diagnosed GD, antithyroid drugs for less than 3 months. Construction of the TCR library relied on RNA isolated from PBMCs. This sample is drawn from a study of regulatory T cells in long-lasting Graves disease. Study-wide results and limits: Favoring TRBV28, TRBJ1-2 and TRBJ2-5 was a feature seen in persistent disease.

TCR beta libraries were built with iRepertoire HTBI primers and Arm-PCR of CDR3 regions. TCRdb itself ran the multiplex PCR reads through MiXCR, one entry per CDR3 protein. This repertoire shows about 520,000 distinct CDR3 sequences, more than 10% found once; its top ten account for almost 9%. CDR3 length: 16 residues. Germline trimming cut 1 base from V and 7 bases from J; bases unmatched to any gene: 11. Germline assignment: CDR1 SQVTM and CDR2 ANQGSEA. The same sample was also used in a study of T cells in Graves' hyperthyroidism and ophthalmopathy. That investigation notes: In the first-round RT-PCR of the TCR CDR3, the HTBI primer set was used. Most thyroid-expanded clonotypes above 0.001 were also found in blood. The model's output predicted ophthalmopathy at a median of about 6.5 months prior to onset.

The sequencing here drew on peripheral blood mononuclear cells (PBMCs), taken at new diagnosis, from a patient treated with antithyroid drugs. The chain combines TRBV29-1 with TRBJ2-1; TRBD2 agrees at 9 bases. The TCR originated in a woman aged 30 to 39 with Graves disease. CDR3: CSVEGSGGRAGNEQFF. The CDR3 region has the DNA TGCAGCGTTGAAGGGTCTGGCGGGAGGGCCGGGAATGAGCAGTTCTTC.